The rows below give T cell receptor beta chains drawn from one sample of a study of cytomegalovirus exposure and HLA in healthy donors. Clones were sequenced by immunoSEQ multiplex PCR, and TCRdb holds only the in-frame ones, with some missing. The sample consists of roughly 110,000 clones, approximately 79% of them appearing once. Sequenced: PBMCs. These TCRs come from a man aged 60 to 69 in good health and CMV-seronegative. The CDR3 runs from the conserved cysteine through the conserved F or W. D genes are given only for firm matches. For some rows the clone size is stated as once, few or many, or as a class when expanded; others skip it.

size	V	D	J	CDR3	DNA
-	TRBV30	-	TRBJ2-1	CAWSVGSGLGNEQFF	TGTGCCTGGAGTGTAGGGAGCGGCCTCGGTAATGAGCAGTTCTTC
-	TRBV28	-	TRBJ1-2	CASSLATGSGGYTF	TGTGCCAGCAGTTTAGCCACAGGGTCAGGCGGCTACACCTTC
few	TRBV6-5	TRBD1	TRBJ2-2	CASSYSGRGRTGELFF	TGTGCCAGCAGTTACTCTGGCAGGGGGCGGACCGGGGAGCTGTTTTTT
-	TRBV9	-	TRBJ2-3	CASSVEERLPTDTQYF	TGTGCCAGCAGCGTAGAAGAGCGCTTACCCACAGATACGCAGTATTTT
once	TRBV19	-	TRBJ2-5	CASSIARRGLGETQYF	TGTGCCAGTAGTATAGCCCGGAGAGGGCTCGGAGAGACCCAGTACTTC
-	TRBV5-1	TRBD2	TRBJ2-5	CASSFLAGGSETQYF	TGCGCCAGCAGCTTTCTAGCGGGGGGCTCAGAGACCCAGTACTTC
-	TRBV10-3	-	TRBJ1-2	CAISERVDYGYTF	TGTGCCATCAGTGAGCGGGTTGACTATGGCTACACCTTC
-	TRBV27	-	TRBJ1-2	CASSLRQGNYGYTF	TGTGCCAGCAGTTTAAGGCAGGGGAACTATGGCTACACCTTC
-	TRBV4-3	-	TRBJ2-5	CASSQEGGSTSQETQYF	TGCGCCAGCAGCCAAGAAGGCGGCAGCACTTCCCAAGAGACCCAGTACTTC
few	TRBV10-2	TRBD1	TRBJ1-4	CASSESWGTGEEKLFF	TGCGCCAGCAGTGAGTCGTGGGGGACAGGGGAGGAAAAACTGTTTTTT
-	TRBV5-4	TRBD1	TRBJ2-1	CASSSASRDRGTNEQFF	TGTGCCAGCAGCTCCGCCAGCCGGGACAGGGGCACTAATGAGCAGTTCTTC
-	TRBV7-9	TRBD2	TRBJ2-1	CASRPIGQGLTNNEQFF	TGTGCCAGCAGACCTATTGGTCAGGGACTAACGAACAATGAGCAGTTCTTC
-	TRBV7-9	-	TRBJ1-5	CASSPAAGNQPQHF	TGTGCCAGCAGCCCCGCAGCGGGGAACCAGCCCCAGCATTTT
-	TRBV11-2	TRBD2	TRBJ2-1	CASSLFNSGGNEQFF	TGTGCCAGCAGCTTATTTAATAGCGGGGGGAATGAGCAGTTCTTC
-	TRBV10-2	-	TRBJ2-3	CASRLHDTQYF	TGCGCCAGCAGACTCCATGATACGCAGTATTTT
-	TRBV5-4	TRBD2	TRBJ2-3	CASSSPGRGAGDTQYF	TGTGCCAGCAGCTCCCCCGGGCGGGGGGCGGGGGATACGCAGTATTTT
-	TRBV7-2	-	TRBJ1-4	CASSLGQYGEKLFF	TGTGCCAGCAGCTTAGGACAGTACGGTGAAAAACTGTTTTTT
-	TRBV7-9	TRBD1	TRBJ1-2	CASSAGDSRANYGYTF	TGTGCCAGCAGCGCCGGGGACAGCCGAGCTAACTATGGCTACACCTTC
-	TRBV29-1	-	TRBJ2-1	CSVEEDGRGEQFF	TGCAGCGTTGAAGAGGACGGACGGGGTGAGCAGTTCTTC
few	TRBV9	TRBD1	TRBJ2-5	CASSYGQGETQYF	TGTGCCAGCAGCTACGGACAGGGAGAGACCCAGTACTTC
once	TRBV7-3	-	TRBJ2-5	CASSSGTGTQYF	TGTGCCAGCAGCTCAGGAACAGGGACCCAGTACTTC
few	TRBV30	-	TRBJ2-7	CAWSVRGGGQYF	TGTGCCTGGAGTGTACGAGGGGGTGGGCAGTACTTC
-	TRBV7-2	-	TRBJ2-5	CASSLGQQETQYF	TGTGCCAGCAGCTTAGGCCAGCAAGAGACCCAGTACTTC
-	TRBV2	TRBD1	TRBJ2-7	CASRTGGLYEQYF	TGTGCCAGCAGGACAGGGGGCTTATACGAGCAGTACTTC
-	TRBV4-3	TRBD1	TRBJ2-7	CASSQQPGQTYEQYF	TGCGCCAGCAGCCAGCAACCGGGACAGACCTACGAGCAGTACTTC
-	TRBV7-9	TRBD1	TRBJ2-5	CASSFPQGQETQYF	TGTGCCAGCAGCTTCCCACAGGGGCAAGAGACCCAGTACTTC
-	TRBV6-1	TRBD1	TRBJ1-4	CASSRDRAGNEKLFF	TGTGCCAGCAGTCGGGACAGGGCGGGTAATGAAAAACTGTTTTTT
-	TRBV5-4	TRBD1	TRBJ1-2	CASSAGQIYYGYTF	TGTGCCAGCAGCGCGGGACAGATATACTATGGCTACACCTTC